This T cell receptor (beta chain) appears in the sequencing data of a study of blood T cell repertoires in COVID-19. On the study more broadly: The cDNA or gDNA used as material had been derived from T cells, B-cell-depleted T cells, or PBMCs.

This table comes from immunoSEQ multiplex PCR, and its TCRdb copy is limited to in-frame clones, with some not included. The data contain 400,000 or so clones, more than 75% of them singletons. Per the germline V gene, CDR1 is SGHAT and CDR2 is FQNNGV. Trimming cost V 6 bases and J 7 bases, with 7 bases left between them. CDR3 length equals 11 residues. The V and J genes are TRBV11-2 and TRBJ2-1; D remains ambiguous. The source material was peripheral blood. This receptor was taken from a human donor in a cohort sampled during active COVID-19. This CDR3 reads CASSPMNEQFF. The CDR3 DNA sequence: TGTGCCAGCAGTCCAATGAATGAGCAGTTCTTC.